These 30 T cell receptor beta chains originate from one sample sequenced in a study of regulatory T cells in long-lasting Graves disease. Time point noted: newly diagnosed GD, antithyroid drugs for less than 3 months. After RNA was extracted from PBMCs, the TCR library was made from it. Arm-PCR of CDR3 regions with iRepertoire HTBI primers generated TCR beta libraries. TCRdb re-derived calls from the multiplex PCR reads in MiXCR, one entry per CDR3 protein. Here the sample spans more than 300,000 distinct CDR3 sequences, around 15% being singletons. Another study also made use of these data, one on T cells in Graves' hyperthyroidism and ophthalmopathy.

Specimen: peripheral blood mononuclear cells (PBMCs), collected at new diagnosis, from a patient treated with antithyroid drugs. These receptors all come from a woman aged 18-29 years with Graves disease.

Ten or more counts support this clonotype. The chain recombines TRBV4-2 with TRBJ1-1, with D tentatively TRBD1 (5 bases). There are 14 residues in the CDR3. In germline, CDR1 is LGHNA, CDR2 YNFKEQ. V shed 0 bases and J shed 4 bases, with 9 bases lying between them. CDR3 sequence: CASSQDRGATEAFF. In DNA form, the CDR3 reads TGTGCCAGCAGCCAAGATCGAGGGGCCACTGAAGCTTTCTTT.

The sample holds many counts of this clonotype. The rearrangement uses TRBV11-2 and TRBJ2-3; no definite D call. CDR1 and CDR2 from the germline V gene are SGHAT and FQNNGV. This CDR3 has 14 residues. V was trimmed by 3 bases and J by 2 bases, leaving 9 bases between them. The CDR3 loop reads CASSLGSYTDTQYF. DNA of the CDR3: TGTGCCAGCAGCTTGGGAAGCTACACAGATACGCAGTATTTT. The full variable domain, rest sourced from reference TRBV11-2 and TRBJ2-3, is EAGVAQSPRYKIIEKRQSVAFWCNPISGHATLYWYQQILGQGPKLLIQFQNNGVVDDSQLPKDRFSAERLKGVDSTLKIQPAKLEDSAVYLCASSLGSYTDTQYFGPGTRLTVL.

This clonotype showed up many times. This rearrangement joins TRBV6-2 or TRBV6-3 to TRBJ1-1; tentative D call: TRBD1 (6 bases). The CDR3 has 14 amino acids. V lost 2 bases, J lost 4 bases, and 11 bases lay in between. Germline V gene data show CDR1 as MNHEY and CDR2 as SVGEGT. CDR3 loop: CASSYVAGVTEAFF. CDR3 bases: TGTGCCAGCAGTTACGTCGCAGGGGTCACTGAAGCTTTCTTT.

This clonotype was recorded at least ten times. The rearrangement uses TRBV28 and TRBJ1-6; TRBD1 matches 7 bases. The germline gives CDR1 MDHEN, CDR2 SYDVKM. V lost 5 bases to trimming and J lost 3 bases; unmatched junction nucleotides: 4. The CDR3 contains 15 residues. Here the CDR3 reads CASSPNRGYNSPLHF. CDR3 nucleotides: TGTGCCAGCAGTCCCAACAGGGGCTATAATTCACCCCTCCACTTT.

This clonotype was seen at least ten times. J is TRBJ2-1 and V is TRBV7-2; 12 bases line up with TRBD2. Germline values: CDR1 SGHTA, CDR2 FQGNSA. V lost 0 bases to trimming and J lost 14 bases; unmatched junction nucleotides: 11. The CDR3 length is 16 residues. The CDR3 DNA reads TGTGCCAGCAGCTTAGCGGGACTAGCGGGTCGGGAGGGGGAGTTCTTC. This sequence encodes CASSLAGLAGREGEFF.

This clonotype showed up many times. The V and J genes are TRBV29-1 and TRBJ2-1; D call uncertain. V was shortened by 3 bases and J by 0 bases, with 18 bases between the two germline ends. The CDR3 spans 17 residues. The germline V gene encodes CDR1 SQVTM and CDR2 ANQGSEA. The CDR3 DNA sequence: TGCAGCGTTGATTGGGTGGGCCAACGGAGCTCCTACAATGAGCAGTTCTTC. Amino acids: CSVDWVGQRSSYNEQFF.

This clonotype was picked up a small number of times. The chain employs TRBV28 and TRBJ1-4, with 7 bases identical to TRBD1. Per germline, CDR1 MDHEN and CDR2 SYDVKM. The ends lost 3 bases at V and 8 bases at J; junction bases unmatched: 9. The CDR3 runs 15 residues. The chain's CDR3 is CASSFLTRDSEKLFF. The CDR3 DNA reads TGTGCCAGCAGTTTCCTTACCAGGGACAGCGAAAAACTGTTTTTT.

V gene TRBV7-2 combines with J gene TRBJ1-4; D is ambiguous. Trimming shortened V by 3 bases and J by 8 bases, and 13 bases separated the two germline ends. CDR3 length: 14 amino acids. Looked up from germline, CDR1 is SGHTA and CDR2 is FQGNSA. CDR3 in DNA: TGTGCCAGCAGCTTTGTCGCGACTTCAGAAAAACTGTTTTTT. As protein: CASSFVATSEKLFF.

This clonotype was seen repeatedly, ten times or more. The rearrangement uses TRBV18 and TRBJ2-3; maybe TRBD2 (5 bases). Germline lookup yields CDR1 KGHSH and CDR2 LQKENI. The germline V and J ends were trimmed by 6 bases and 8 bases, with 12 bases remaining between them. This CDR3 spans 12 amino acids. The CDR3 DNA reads TGTGCCAGCTCTAACGCTAGCTCTACGCAGTATTTT. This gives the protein CASSNASSTQYF.

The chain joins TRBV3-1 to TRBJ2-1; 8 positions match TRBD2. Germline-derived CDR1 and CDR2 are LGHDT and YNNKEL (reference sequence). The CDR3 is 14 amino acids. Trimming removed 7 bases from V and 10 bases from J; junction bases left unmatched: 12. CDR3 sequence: CASTTGLASAEQFF. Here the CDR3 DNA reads TGTGCCAGCACCACAGGACTAGCCTCCGCAGAGCAGTTCTTC.

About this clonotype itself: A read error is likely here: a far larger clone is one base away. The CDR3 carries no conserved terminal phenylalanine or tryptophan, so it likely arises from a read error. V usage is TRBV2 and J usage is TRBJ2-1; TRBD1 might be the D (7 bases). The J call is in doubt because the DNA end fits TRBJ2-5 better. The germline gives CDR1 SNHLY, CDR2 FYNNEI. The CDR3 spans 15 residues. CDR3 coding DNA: TGTGCCAGCAGTTTCGACGGGGGACAGCGGGAGACCCAGTACTCC. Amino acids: CASSFDGGQRETQYS.

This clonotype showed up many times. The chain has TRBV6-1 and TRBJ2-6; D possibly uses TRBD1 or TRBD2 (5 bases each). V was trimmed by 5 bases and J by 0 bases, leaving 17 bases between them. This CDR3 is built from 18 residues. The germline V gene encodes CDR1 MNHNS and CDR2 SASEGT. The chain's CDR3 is CASSREGLGFSGANVLTF. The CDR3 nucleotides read TGTGCCAGCAGTAGAGAGGGGCTTGGATTCTCTGGGGCCAACGTCCTGACTTTC.

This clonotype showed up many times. The CDR3 reads CASGASGRIAGELFF. The CDR3 nucleotides read TGTGCCAGCGGTGCTAGCGGGAGGATCGCCGGGGAGCTGTTTTTT. The chain recombines TRBV2 with TRBJ2-2; TRBD2 matches 11 bases. CDR3 length: 15 residues. Germline-derived CDR1 and CDR2 are SNHLY and FYNNEI. Germline trimming cut 8 bases from V and 6 bases from J; bases unmatched to any gene: 8.

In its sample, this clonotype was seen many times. CDR3 bases: TGCGCCAGCAGCTTGGAGGGGACAGGGGTTCAGCCCCAGCATTTT. Its translation is CASSLEGTGVQPQHF. The J gene is TRBJ1-5, the V gene TRBV5-1; 10 positions agree with TRBD1. With 0 bases clipped from V and 6 bases from J, the junction kept 3 bases outside the gene matches. There are 15 residues in the CDR3. Germline CDR1 and CDR2: SGHRS and YFSETQ.

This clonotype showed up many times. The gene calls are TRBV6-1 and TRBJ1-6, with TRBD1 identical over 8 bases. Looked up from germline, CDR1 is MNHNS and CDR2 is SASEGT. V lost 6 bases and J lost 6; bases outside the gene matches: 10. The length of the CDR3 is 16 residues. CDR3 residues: CASSLKWDRSNSPLHF. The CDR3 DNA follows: TGTGCCAGCAGCCTTAAATGGGACAGGAGTAATTCACCCCTCCACTTT.

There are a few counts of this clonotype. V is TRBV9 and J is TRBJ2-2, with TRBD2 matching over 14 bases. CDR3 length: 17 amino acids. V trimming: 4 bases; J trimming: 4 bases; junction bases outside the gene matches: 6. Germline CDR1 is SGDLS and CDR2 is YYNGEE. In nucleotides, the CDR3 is TGTGCCAGCAGCACCCAGACTAGCGGGGGGGCCACCGGGGAGCTGTTTTTT. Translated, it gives CASSTQTSGGATGELFF.

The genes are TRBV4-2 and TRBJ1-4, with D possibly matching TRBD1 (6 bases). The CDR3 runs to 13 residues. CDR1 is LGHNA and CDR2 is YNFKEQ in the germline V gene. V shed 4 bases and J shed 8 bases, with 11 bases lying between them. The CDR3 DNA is TGTGCCAGCAGCCCTGGAGGGGGGGAAAAACTGTTTTTT. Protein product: CASSPGGGEKLFF.

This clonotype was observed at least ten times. CDR3 protein: CASSLRMTESSYNEQFF. The CDR3 nucleotides read TGTGCCAGCAGCCTACGAATGACAGAGAGCTCCTACAATGAGCAGTTCTTC. This sequence joins TRBV12-3 or TRBV12-4 and TRBJ2-1; D may be TRBD1 (5 bases). V lost 6 bases and J lost 0, with 18 bases in between. The CDR3 covers 17 residues.

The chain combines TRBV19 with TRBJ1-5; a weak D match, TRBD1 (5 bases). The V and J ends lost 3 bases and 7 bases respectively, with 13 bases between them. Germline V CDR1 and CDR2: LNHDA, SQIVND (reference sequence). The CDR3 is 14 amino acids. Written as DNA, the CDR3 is TGTGCCAGTAGTATTTATCGAGGGGAACAGCCCCAGCATTTT. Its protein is CASSIYRGEQPQHF.

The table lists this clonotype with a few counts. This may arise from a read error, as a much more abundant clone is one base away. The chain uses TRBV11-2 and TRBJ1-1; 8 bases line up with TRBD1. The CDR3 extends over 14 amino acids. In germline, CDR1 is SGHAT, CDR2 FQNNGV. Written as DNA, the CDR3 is TGTGCCAGCAGCTTAGCGGACAGGGTCACTGAAGCTCTCTTT. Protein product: CASSLADRVTEALF.

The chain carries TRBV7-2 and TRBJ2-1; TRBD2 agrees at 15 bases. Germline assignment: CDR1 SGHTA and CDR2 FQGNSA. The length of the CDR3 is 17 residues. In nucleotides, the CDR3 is TGTGCGTTTGGTGGGACTAGCGGGGGGAGCTCCTACAATGAGCAGTTCTTC. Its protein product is CAFGGTSGGSSYNEQFF.

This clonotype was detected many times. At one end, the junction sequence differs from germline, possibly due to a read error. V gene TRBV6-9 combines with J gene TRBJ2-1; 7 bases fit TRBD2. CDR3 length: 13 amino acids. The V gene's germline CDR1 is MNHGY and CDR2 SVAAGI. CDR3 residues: CASNYGGGYEQFF. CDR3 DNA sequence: TGTGCCAGCAATTATGGGGGGGGTTATGAGCAGTTCTTC.

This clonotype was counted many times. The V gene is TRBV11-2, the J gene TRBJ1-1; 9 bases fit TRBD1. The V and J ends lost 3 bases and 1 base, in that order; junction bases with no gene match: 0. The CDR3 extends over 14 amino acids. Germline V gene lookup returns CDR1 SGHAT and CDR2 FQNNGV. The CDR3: CASSLGQGNTEAFF. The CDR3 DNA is TGTGCCAGCAGCTTGGGACAGGGGAACACTGAAGCTTTCTTT.

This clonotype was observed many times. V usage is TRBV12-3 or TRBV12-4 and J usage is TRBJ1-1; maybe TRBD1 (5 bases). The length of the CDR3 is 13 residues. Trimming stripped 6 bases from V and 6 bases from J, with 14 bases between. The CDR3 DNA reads TGTGCCAGCAGCCTCTACCGGGACGCTGAAGCTTTCTTT. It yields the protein CASSLYRDAEAFF.

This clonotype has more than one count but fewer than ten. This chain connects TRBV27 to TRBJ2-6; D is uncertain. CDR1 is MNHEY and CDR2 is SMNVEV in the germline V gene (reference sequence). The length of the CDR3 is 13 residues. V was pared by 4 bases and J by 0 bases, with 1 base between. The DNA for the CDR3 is TGTGCCAGCAGTTACTCTGGGGCCAACGTCCTGACTTTC. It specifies CASSYSGANVLTF.

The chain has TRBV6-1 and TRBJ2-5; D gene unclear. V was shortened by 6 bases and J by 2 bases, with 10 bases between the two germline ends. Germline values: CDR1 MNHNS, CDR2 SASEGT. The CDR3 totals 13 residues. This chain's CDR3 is CASRSDGQETQYF. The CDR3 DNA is TGTGCCAGCAGGAGTGACGGACAAGAGACCCAGTACTTC.

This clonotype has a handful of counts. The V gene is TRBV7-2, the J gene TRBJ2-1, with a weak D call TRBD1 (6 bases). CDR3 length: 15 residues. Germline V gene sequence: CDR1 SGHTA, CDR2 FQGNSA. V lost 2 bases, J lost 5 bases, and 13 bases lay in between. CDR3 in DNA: TGTGCCAGCAGCTTAATGGGGGACAAAAACAATGAGCAGTTCTTC. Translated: CASSLMGDKNNEQFF. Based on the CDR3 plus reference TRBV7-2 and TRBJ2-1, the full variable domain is GAGVSQSPSNKVTEKGKDVELRCDPISGHTALYWYRQSLGQGLEFLIYFQGNSAPDKSGLPSDRFSAERTGGSVSTLTIQRTQQEDSAVYLCASSLMGDKNNEQFFGPGTRLTVL.

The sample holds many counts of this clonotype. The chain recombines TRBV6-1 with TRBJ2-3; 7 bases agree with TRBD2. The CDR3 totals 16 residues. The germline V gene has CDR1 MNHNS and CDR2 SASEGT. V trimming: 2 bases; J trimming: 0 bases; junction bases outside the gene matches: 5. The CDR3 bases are TGTGCCAGCAGTGAACTCGGGACTACCAGCACAGATACGCAGTATTTT. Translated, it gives CASSELGTTSTDTQYF.

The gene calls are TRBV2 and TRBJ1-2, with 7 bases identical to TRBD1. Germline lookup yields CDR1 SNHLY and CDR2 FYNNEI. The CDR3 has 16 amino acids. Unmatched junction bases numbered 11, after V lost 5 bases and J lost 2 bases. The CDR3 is CASSLSGTAKNYGYTF. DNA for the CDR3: TGTGCCAGCAGTTTGTCCGGGACAGCGAAGAACTATGGCTACACCTTC.

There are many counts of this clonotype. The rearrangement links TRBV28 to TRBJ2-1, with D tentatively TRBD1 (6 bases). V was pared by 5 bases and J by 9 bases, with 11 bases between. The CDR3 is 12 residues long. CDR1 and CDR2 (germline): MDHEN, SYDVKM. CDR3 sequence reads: CASSRDTPEQFF. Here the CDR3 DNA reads TGTGCCAGCAGTAGGGACACTCCTGAGCAGTTCTTC.